Sequencing of this T cell receptor beta chain was carried out in a study of cytomegalovirus exposure and HLA in healthy donors. Study at large: Unique TCR beta sequences numbering 117 million came from 190 million or so T cells in an earlier analysis. Among the approximately 400 genotyped donors, around 81% were placed in the Caucasian-associated ancestry cluster. Study-level results: Reports indicated that the classifier achieved high specificity and sensitivity in diagnosing cytomegalovirus status.

As for this clone: Its specificity is not known.

In the PCR, 60 Vbeta and 13 Jbeta primers were used. Authors' methods: About 11 million of tens of millions of unique TCR beta chains were shared, per a later count. The protocol was immunoSEQ multiplex PCR, while the TCRdb copy is restricted to in-frame clones and leaves out a portion. V and J calls and clone size are given by that table; D and trimming were obtained from the DNA. There are some 120,000 clones in the sample; over 70% occur only once, and under 3% lies in the top ten. The receptor was derived from a middle-aged woman in good health and CMV-seropositive. Material: PBMCs.

The CDR3 bases are TGTGCCAGCTCACCACCTAGCGGGGGTGAGACCCAGTACTTC. Protein product: CASSPPSGGETQYF. The V and J genes are TRBV18 and TRBJ2-5, with 9 bases that match TRBD2. The CDR3 runs 14 residues. After removal of 0 bases from V and 5 bases from J, the junction contained 1 base not matched to a gene. CDR1 is KGHSH and CDR2 is LQKENI in the germline V gene. Using reference TRBV18 and TRBJ2-5 for the parts outside the CDR3, the full variable domain is NAGVMQNPRHLVRRRGQEARLRCSPMKGHSHVYWYRQLPEEGLKFMVYLQKENIIDESGMPKERFSAEFPKEGPSILRIQQVVRGDSAAYFCASSPPSGGETQYFGPGTRLLVL.